The entry that follows covers one T cell receptor (beta chain) sequence. Its cognate antigen is unknown. This entry is derived from a study of OX40 agonist ivuxolimab in advanced cancers. Study information: Ivuxolimab doses were 0.01, 0.1, 0.3, 1.5, 3 or 10 mg/kg every 2 weeks. The study reported partial responses in three patients: one hepatocellular carcinoma, two cutaneous melanoma.

V lost 5 bases to trimming and J lost 3 bases; unmatched junction nucleotides: 5. Germline CDR1 SGHTA, CDR2 FQGTGA. This CDR3 has 15 amino acids. Generated by immunoSEQ multiplex PCR, the TCRdb table keeps only in-frame clones and is missing some. The sample consists of approximately 75,000 clones, over 85% of them appearing once. Regarding the study as a whole: Both blood CD4+ and CD8+ T cells showed clonal growth by week 6 at 0.1 to 3.0 mg/kg. Not determined was the antigen specificity of the expanded peripheral T cells.

This clonotype was sampled from an adult with an advanced solid tumor such as melanoma, head and neck, liver or kidney cancer. The source was CD4+ or CD8+ T cells sorted from blood, collected in a trial of the OX40 agonist ivuxolimab. The gene calls are TRBV7-3 and TRBJ2-1, with 9 bases fitting TRBD1. Written as DNA, the CDR3 is TGTGCCAGCAGCCCGGGACAGGGCTTCTACAATGAGCAGTTCTTC. Its protein product is CASSPGQGFYNEQFF.